The sequence of this T cell receptor (beta chain) was determined in a study of lymphopenia after photon versus proton radiotherapy. The repertoire was sequenced with immunoSEQ multiplex PCR; TCRdb's copy has only in-frame clones and lacks some. The table shows tens of thousands of clones, with roughly 90% occurring only once. Trimming took 3 bases from V and 3 from J; bases not matched to a gene: 10. CDR1 and CDR2 (germline): SGHNT, YENEEA. This CDR3 has 17 residues. Study-wide results and caveats: Oligoclonal CD8+ Temra expansion after nadir drove photon patients' diversity drop. Better survival with proton therapy was suggested as possible, not demonstrated. A bigger post-nadir fall in TCR diversity correlated inversely with survival time in deceased patients. Proton therapy kept repertoires fairly stable, unlike photons, which gained effector/memory cells.

A word on this clone: Its target is unknown.

The rearrangement uses TRBV11-3 and TRBJ2-1; 8 nucleotides agree with TRBD1. The sample in question was peripheral blood, obtained from a patient treated with photon-based radiotherapy. This sequence originates from a woman between 50 and 59 years old with cholangiocarcinoma. This CDR3 is CASSLRGNRGSYNEQFF. In nucleotides, the CDR3 is TGTGCCAGCAGCTTGAGGGGGAACAGGGGGAGCTACAATGAGCAGTTCTTC.